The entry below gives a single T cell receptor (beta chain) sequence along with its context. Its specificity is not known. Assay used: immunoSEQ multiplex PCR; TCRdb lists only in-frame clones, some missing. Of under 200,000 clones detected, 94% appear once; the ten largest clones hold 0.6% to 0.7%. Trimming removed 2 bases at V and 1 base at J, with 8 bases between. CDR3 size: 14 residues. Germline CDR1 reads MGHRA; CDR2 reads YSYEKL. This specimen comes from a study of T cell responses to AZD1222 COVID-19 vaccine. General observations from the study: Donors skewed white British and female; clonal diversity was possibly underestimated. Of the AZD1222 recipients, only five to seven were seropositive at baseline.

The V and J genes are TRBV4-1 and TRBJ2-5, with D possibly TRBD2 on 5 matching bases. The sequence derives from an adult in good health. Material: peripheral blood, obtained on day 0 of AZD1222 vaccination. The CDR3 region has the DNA TGCGCCAGCAGCCAACCCGGACTCCAAGAGACCCAGTACTTC. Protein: CASSQPGLQETQYF.